Listed below are T cell receptor beta chains from one sample, sequenced in a study of cytomegalovirus exposure and HLA in healthy donors. Using immunoSEQ multiplex PCR, the repertoire was profiled, and TCRdb retains in-frame clones only, with some absent. Found here are about 160,000 clones; the top ten clones hold 1% to 1.5%. What was sequenced was PBMCs. Source of these receptors: a woman aged 60-75 years in good health and CMV-seronegative. The CDR3 runs from the conserved cysteine through the conserved F or W. Each record gives: J gene, D gene, V gene, CDR3 length, CDR3 DNA, CDR3 protein. D genes are given only for firm matches.

TRBJ1-5	TRBD1	TRBV5-1	15	TGCGCCAGCAGCTCTGGACAGGGCCCCAATCAGCCCCAGCATTTT	CASSSGQGPNQPQHF
TRBJ1-1	NA	TRBV5-1	16	TGCGCCAGCAGCCGGGGGGACAATCTTGGGAACACTGAAGCTTTCTTT	CASSRGDNLGNTEAFF
TRBJ1-2	TRBD1	TRBV5-6	13	TGTGCCACCCAACAGGGGGCGCAATATGGCTACACCTTC	CATQQGAQYGYTF
TRBJ1-5	NA	TRBV19	16	TGTGCCAGTAGTATGACACCGCAGAACCTCAATCAGCCCCAGCATTTT	CASSMTPQNLNQPQHF
TRBJ2-7	NA	TRBV27	13	TGTGCCAGCAGGGAGGACTCTTCCTACGAGCAGTACTTC	CASREDSSYEQYF
TRBJ1-1	TRBD1	TRBV25-1	15	TGTGCCAGCAGTGAATATCGGCAGGGGGACACTGAAGCTTTCTTT	CASSEYRQGDTEAFF
TRBJ2-7	TRBD1	TRBV5-1	16	TGCGCCAGCAGCTTGGATGGGACAGGGGCTGAGTTAGAGCAGTACTTC	CASSLDGTGAELEQYF
TRBJ2-1	NA	TRBV18	16	TGTGCCAGCTCACCCCCCAGCGGACGGGGTGGCAATGAGCAGTTCTTC	CASSPPSGRGGNEQFF
TRBJ2-7	TRBD1	TRBV18	16	TGTGCCAGCTCCCGCCCCGGGACAGGGGTAGCCTACGAGCAGTACTTC	CASSRPGTGVAYEQYF
TRBJ2-1	TRBD2	TRBV10-3	13	TGTGCCATCGGGGGGACTAGCGCCAATGAGCAGTTCTTC	CAIGGTSANEQFF
TRBJ1-1	NA	TRBV5-6	12	TGTGCCAGCAGCTTCGCCAGGACTGAAGCTTTCTTT	CASSFARTEAFF
TRBJ2-3	NA	TRBV9	14	TGTGCCAGCAGAGGGGAAGATAGCACAGATACGCAGTATTTT	CASRGEDSTDTQYF
TRBJ1-1	NA	TRBV19	13	TGTGCCAGTAGTATAGGCAGGGACACTGAAGCTTTCTTT	CASSIGRDTEAFF
TRBJ1-1	NA	TRBV18	17	TGTGCCAGCTCACCTCTCACAGGGAGGGCAATGAACACTGAAGCTTTCTTT	CASSPLTGRAMNTEAFF
TRBJ1-3	NA	TRBV6-1	13	TGTGCCAGCGGGGGGACTACTGGAAACACCATATATTTT	CASGGTTGNTIYF
TRBJ1-5	NA	TRBV19	15	TGTGCCAGTAGTATAGGATTTCGGGGGAATCAGCCCCAGCATTTT	CASSIGFRGNQPQHF
TRBJ2-6	TRBD1	TRBV27	16	TGTGCCAGCAGTCTAATATACAGGGGTGGGGCCAACGTCCTGACTTTC	CASSLIYRGGANVLTF
TRBJ2-3	NA	TRBV4-2	16	TGTGCCAGCAGCCAAGAAGGCGGGGCTCGCACAGATACGCAGTATTTT	CASSQEGGARTDTQYF
TRBJ1-1	TRBD1	TRBV5-1	16	TGCGCCAGCAGCTCGGGTCGGGCAGGGGGCTACACTGAAGCTTTCTTT	CASSSGRAGGYTEAFF
TRBJ1-3	NA	TRBV6-5	13	TGTGCCAGCAGTACCAGGGCAGGAAACACCATATATTTT	CASSTRAGNTIYF
TRBJ1-5	NA	TRBV5-1	14	TGCGCCAGCAGCTTGGGCGGGGAGGGACAGCCCCAGCATTTT	CASSLGGEGQPQHF
TRBJ2-6	TRBD1	TRBV27	18	TGTGCCAGCAGTTTAGGACAGGGTTATTTCTCTGGGGCCAACGTCCTGACTTTC	CASSLGQGYFSGANVLTF